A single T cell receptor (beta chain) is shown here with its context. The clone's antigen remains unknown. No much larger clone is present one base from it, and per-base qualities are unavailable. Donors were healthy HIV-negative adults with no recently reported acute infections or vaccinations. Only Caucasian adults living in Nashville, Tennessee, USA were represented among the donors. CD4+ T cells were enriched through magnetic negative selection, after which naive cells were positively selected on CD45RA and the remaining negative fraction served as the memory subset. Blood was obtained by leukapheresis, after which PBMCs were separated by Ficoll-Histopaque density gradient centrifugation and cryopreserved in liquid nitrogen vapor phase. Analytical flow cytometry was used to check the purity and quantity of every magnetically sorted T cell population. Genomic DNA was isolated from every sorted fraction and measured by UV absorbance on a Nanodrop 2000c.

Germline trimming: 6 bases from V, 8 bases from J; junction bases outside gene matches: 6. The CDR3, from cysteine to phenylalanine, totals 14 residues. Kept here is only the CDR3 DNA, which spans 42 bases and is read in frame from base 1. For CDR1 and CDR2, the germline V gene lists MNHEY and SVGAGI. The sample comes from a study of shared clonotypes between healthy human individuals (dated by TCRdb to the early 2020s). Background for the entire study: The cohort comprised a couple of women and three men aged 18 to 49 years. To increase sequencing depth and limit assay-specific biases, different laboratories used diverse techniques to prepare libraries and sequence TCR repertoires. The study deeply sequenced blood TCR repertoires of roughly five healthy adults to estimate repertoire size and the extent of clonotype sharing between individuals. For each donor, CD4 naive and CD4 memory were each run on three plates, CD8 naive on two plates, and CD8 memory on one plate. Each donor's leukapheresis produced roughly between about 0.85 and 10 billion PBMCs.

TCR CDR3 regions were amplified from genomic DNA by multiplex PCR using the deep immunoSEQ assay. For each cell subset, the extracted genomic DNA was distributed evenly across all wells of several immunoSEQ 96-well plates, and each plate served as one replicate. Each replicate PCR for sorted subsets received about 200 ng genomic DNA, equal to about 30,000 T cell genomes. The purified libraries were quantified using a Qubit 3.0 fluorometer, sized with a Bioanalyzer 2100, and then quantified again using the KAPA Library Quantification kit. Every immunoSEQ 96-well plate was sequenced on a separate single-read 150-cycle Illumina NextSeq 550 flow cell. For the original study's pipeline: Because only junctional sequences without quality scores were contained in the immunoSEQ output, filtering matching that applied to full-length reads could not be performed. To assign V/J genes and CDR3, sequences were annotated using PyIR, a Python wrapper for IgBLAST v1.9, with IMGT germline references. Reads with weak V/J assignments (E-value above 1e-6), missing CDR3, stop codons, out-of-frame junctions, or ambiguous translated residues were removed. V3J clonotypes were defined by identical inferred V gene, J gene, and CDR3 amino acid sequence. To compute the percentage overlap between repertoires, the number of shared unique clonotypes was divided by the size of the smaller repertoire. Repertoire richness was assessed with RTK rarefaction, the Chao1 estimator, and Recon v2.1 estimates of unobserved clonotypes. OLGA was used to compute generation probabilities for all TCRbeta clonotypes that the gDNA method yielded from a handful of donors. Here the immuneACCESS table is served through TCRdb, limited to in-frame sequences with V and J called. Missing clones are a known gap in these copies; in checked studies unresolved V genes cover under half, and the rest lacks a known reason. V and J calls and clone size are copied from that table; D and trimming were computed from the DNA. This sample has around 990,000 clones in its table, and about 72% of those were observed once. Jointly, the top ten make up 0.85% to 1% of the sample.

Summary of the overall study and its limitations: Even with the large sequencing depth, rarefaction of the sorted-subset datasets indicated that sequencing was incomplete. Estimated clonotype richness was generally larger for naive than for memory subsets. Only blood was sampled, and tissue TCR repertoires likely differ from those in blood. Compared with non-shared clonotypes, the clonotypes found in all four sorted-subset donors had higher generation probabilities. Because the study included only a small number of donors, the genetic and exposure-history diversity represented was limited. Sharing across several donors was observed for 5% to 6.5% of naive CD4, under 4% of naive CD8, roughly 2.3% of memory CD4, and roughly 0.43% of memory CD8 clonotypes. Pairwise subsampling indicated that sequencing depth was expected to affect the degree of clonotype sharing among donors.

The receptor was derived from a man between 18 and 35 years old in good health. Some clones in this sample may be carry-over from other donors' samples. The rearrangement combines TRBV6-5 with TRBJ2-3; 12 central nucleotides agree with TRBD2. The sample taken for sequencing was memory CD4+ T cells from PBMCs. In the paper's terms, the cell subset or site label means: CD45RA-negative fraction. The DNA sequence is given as TGTGCCAGCAGGGGACTAGCGGGTGCAGGTACGCAGTATTTT. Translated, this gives CASRGLAGAGTQYF.